This T cell receptor beta chain was found in a study of blood T cell repertoires in COVID-19. Overall study: Spain, Italy and the United States supplied samples that represented acute and convalescent COVID-19. In each case, the material was cDNA or gDNA derived from T cells, B-cell-depleted T cells, or PBMCs.

Germline loops: CDR1 MNHEY, CDR2 SVGAGI. V dropped 5 bases and J dropped 5 bases, with 18 bases sitting between them. The CDR3 runs to 15 residues. Enrolment of Seattle patients took place during active infection, and they were followed longitudinally. The protocol was immunoSEQ multiplex PCR, while the TCRdb copy is restricted to in-frame clones and leaves out a portion. The sample has 300,000 to 350,000 clones, around 89% seen once; the top ten hold 1.5% to 2%. Sequenced input: peripheral blood. The chain links TRBV6-5 to TRBJ1-1, with D tentatively TRBD1 (5 bases). This sequence was found in a woman aged 25 to 45 with COVID-19, enrolled during active disease. The CDR3 bases are TGTGCCAGCAGTACACACCTAGGGGTCTTAACTGAAGCTTTCTTT. This codes for CASSTHLGVLTEAFF.